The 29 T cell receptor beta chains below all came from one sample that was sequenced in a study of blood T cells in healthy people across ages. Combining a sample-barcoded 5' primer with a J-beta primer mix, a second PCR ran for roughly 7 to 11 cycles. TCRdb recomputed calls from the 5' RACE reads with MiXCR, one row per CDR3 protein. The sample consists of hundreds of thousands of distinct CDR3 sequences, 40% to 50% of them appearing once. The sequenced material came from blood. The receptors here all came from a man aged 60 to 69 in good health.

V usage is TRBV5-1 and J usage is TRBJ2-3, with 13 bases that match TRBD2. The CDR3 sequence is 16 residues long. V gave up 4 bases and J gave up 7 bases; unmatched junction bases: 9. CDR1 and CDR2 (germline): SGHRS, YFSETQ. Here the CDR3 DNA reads TGCGCCAGCAGCGAAGGACTAGCGGGAGATCGGTATACGCAGTATTTT. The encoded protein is CASSEGLAGDRYTQYF.

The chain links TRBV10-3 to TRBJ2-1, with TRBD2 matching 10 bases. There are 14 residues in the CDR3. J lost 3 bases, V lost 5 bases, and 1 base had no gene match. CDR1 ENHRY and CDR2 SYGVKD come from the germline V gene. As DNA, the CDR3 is TGTGCCATCAGTAGCGGGGGGGGCTACAATGAGCAGTTCTTC. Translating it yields CAISSGGGYNEQFF.

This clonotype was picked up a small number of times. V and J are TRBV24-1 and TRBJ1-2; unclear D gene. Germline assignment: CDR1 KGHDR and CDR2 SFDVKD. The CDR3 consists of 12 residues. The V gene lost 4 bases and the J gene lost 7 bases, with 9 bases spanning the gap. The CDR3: CATSDQHGGYTF. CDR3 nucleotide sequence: TGTGCCACCAGTGACCAACATGGTGGCTACACCTTC.

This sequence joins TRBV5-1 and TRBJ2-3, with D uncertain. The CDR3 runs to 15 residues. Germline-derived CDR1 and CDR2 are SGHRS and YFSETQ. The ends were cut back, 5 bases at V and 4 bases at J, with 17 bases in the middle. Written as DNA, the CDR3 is TGCGCCAGCAGGATCAGTCCTTTTTTTTCAGATACGCAGTATTTT. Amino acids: CASRISPFFSDTQYF.

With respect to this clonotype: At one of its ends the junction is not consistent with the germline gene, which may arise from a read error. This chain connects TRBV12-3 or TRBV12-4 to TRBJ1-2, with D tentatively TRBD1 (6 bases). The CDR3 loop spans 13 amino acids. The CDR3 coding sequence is TGTGCCAGCAGAAAACAGGGTAACTATGACTACACCTTC. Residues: CASRKQGNYDYTF.

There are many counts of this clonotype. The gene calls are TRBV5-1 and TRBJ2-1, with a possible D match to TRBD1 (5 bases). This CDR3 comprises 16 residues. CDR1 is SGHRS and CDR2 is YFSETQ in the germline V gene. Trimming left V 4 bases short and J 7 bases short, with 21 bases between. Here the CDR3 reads CASSPMGPLNDNEQFF. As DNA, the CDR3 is TGCGCCAGCAGCCCAATGGGGCCACTAAACGATAATGAGCAGTTCTTC.

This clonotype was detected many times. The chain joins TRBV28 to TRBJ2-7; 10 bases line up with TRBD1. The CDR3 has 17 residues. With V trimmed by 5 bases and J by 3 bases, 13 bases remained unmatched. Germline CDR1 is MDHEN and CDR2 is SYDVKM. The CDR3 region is CASSPWGTGQGYYEQYF. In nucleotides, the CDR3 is TGTGCCAGCAGTCCCTGGGGGACGGGACAGGGGTACTACGAGCAGTACTTC.

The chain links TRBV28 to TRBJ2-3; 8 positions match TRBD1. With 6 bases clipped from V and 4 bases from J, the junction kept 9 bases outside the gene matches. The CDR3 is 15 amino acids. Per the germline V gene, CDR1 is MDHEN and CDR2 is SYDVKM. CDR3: CASSPGGTLADTQYF. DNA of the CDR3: TGTGCCAGCAGCCCAGGGGGCACGCTGGCAGATACGCAGTATTTT.

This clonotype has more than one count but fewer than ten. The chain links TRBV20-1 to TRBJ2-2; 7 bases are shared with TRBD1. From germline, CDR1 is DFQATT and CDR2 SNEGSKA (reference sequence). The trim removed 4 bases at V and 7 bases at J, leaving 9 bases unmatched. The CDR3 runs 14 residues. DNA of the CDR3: TGCAGTGCTAAAAAGGGGGCTGCTGGCGGGGAGCTGTTTTTT. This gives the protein CSAKKGAAGGELFF.

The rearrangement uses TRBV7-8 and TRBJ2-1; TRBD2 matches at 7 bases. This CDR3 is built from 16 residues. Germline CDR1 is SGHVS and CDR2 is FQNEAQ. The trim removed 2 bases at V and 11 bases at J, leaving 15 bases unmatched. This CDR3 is CASSLWVSGAERQQFF. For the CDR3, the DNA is TGTGCCAGCAGCTTATGGGTGAGCGGGGCTGAACGTCAGCAGTTCTTC.

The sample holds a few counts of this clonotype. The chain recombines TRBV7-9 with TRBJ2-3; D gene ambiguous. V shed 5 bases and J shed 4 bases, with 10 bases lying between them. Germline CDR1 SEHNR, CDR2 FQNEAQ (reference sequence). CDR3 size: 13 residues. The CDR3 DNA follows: TGTGCCAGCAGCCATTGGTGGGCAGATACGCAGTATTTT. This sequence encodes CASSHWWADTQYF. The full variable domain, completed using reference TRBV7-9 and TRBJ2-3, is DTGVSQNPRHKITKRGQNVTFRCDPISEHNRLYWYRQTLGQGPEFLTYFQNEAQLEKSRLLSDRFSAERPKGSFSTLEIQRTEQGDSAMYLCASSHWWADTQYFGPGTRLTVL.

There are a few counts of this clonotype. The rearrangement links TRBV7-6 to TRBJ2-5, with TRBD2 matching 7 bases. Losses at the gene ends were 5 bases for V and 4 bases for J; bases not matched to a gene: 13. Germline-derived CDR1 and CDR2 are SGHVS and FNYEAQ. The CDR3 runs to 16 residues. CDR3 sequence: CASSGSGAGRGETQYF. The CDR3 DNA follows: TGTGCCAGCAGCGGAAGCGGTGCGGGGAGGGGAGAGACCCAGTACTTC.

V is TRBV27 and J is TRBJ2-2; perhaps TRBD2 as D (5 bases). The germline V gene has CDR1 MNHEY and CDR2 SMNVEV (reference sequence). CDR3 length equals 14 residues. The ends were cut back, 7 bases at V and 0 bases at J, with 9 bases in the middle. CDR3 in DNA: TGTGCCAGCACTGGTAGCGCGAACACCGGGGAGCTGTTTTTT. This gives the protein CASTGSANTGELFF.

The CDR3 DNA sequence: TGTGCCAGCTCATCGTCGAAGCGTGGCTACACCTTC. This encodes CASSSSKRGYTF. The rearrangement joins TRBV18 to TRBJ1-2; D not certain. The CDR3 is 12 amino acids. Germline assignment: CDR1 KGHSH and CDR2 LQKENI. Trimming cost V 5 bases and J 7 bases, with 11 bases left between them.

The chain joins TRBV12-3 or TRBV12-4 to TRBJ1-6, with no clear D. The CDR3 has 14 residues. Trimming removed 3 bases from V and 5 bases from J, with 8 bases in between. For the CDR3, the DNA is TGTGCCAGCAGTTTCGGGCAGAATAATTCACCCCTCCACTTT. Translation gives CASSFGQNNSPLHF.

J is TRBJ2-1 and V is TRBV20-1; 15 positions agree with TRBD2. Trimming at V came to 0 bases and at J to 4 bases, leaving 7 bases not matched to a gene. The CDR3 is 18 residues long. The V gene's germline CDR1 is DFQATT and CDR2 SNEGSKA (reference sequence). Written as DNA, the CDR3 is TGCAGTGCTAGAGATCCCAGGGGGACTAGCGGGGGGTACAATGAGCAGTTCTTC. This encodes CSARDPRGTSGGYNEQFF.

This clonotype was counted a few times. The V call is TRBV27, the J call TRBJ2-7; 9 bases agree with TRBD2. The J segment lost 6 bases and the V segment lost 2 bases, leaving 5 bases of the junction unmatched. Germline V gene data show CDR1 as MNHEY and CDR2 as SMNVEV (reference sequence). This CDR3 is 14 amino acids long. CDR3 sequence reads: CASSLASGVGEQYF. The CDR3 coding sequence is TGTGCCAGCAGTTTAGCTAGCGGGGTAGGCGAGCAGTACTTC.

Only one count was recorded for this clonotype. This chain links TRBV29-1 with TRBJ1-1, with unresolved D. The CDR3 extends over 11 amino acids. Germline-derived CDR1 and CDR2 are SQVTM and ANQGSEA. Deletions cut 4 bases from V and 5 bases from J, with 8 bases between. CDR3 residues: CSVVSGTEAFF. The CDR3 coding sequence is TGCAGCGTTGTTTCGGGGACTGAAGCTTTCTTT.

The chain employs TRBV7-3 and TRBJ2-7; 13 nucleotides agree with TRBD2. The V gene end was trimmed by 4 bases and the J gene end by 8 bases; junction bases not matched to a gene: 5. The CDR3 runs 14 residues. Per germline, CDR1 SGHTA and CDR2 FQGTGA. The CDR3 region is CASSSGTSGEQQYF. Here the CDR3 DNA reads TGTGCCAGCAGCTCAGGGACTAGCGGGGAACAGCAGTACTTC.

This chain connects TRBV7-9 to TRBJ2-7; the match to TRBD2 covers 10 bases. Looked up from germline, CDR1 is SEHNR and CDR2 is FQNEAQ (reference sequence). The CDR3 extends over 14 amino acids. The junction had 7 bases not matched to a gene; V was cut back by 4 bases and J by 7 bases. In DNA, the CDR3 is TGTGCCAGCAGCTGGGGGGAGACTAGCGGGGAGCAGTACTTC. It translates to CASSWGETSGEQYF.

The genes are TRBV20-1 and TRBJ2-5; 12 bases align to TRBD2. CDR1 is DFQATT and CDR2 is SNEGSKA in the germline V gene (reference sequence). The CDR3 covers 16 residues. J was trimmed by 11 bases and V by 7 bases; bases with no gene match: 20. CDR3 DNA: TGCAGTGGAAGTCCTAGCGGGGGGGCCGGGGCCAATGAGCAGTACTTC. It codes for CSGSPSGGAGANEQYF.

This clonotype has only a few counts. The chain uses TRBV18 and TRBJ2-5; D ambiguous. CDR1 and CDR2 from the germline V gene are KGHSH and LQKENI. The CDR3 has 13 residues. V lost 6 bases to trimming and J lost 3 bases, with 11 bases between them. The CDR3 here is CASSAALKETQYF. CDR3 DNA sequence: TGTGCCAGCTCCGCGGCACTCAAAGAGACCCAGTACTTC.

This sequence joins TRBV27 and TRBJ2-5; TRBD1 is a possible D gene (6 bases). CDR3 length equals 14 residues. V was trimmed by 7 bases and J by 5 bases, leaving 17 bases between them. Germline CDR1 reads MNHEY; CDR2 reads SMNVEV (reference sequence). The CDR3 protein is CASKGRGRVETQYF. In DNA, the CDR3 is TGTGCCAGCAAAGGCAGGGGAAGGGTGGAGACCCAGTACTTC.

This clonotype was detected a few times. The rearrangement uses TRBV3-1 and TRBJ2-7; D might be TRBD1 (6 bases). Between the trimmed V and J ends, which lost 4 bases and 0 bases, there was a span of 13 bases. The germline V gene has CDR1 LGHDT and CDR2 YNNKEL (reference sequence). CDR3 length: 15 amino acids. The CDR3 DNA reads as TGTGCCAGCAGCCTCGGGACACGGAGCTCCTACGAGCAGTACTTC. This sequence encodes CASSLGTRSSYEQYF.

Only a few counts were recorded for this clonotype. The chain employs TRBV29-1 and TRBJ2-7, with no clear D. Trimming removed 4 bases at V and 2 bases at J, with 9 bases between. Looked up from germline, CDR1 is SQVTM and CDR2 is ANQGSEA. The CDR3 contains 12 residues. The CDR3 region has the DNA TGCAGCGTTGCCGGACGGACCTACGAGCAGTACTTC. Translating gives CSVAGRTYEQYF.

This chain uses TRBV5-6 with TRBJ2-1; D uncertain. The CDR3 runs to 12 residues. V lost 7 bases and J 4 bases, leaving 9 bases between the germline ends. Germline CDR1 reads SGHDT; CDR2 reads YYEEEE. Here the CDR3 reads CASGRPYNEQFF. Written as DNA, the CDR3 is TGTGCCAGCGGCCGCCCTTACAATGAGCAGTTCTTC.

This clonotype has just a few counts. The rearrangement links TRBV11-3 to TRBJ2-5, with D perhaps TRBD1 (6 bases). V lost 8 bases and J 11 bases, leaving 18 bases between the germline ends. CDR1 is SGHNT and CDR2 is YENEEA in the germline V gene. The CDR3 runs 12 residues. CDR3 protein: CASLKQGHEQYF. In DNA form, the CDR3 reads TGTGCCAGCCTGAAACAGGGCCATGAGCAGTACTTC.

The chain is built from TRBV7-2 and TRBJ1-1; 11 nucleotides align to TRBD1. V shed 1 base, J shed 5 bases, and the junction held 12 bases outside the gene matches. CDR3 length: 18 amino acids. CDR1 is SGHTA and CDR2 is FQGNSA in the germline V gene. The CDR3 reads CASSLGAGTGGHGTEAFF. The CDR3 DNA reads TGTGCCAGCAGCTTAGGAGCCGGGACAGGGGGTCACGGGACTGAAGCTTTCTTT.

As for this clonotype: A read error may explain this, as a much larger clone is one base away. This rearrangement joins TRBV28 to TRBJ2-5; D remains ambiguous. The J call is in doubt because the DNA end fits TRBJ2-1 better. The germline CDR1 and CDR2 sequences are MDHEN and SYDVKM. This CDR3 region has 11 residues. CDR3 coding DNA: TGTGCCAGCAGTACACAAGAGACCCAGTTCTTC. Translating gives CASSTQETQFF.